This T cell receptor beta chain was recovered during a study of T cell repertoires in cytomegalovirus infection. Background on the study: Selection of CMV epitopes for the study included recently identified HLA-C-restricted and well-studied HLA-B-restricted ones. An indication of both CMV infection and matching HLA type came from public TCR beta signatures. Study outcomes and limitations: CMV-specific TCR beta clonotypes restricted by HLA-C dominated the ex vivo response.

Using its own MiXCR run on the reads, TCRdb lists one record per CDR3 protein. The sample lists around 70,000 distinct CDR3 sequences, approximately 30% occurring once. In the case of this clonotype: Its antigen is undetermined.

The germline CDR1 and CDR2 sequences are SNHLY and FYNNEI. Trimming took off 2 bases at V and 8 bases at J, with 22 bases between the two ends. The length of the CDR3 is 17 residues. This clonotype originated in a human donor in good health (CMV status not recorded). Some clones in this sample may be carry-over from other donors' samples. The sequenced sample was CD8+ T cells from cultured PBMCs, obtained from culture after CMV antigen stimulation. V and J are TRBV2 and TRBJ2-4; weak D call: TRBD1 (5 bases). The CDR3 DNA follows: TGTGCCAGCAGTGAATTAGGGGTCCGGCCAGGTCAAGACATTCAGTACTTC. Amino acids: CASSELGVRPGQDIQYF.